This T cell receptor beta chain was retrieved from a study of blood T cell repertoires in COVID-19 (dated by TCRdb to about 2020). Study-wide context: Samples from collaborators originated in the United States, Italy and Spain and spanned both the acute and convalescent phases of COVID-19. The material from the prospective study consisted of cDNA or gDNA derived from T cells, B-cell-depleted T cells, or PBMCs. Deeply sampled blood TCRbeta repertoires from subjects exposed to, actively infected with, or recovered from COVID-19 were included in the dataset. The repertoires were released in a freely available public database meant as a resource for research on the immune response to SARS-CoV-2. Samples came from the ongoing ImmuneRACE study (first 160 participants) plus 1,254 subjects from 6 global collaborators. The sample metadata nearly always contained a de-identified subject ID, COVID-19 status, age in years and sex. Where HLA class I and class II types were available, the types were taken from metadata supplied by the sample provider, not from assay-based typing. General findings and caveats noted by the study authors: How much clinical and demographic metadata was included differed by source and by participant, and the metadata was provided uncurated.

TCRbeta CDR3 regions were amplified from genomic DNA using the immunoSEQ Assay, a bias-controlled multiplex PCR. Per the source publication's procedure: Within the assay, amplification of reference gene primers was used to estimate how many nucleated cells each sample contained. To quantify the absolute abundance of each unique TCRbeta CDR3 rearrangement, sequence reads were collapsed and filtered. For each sample, productive Simpson clonality was calculated as the square root of Simpson's diversity index over productive rearrangements. Imported from immuneACCESS, the table was reduced by TCRdb to in-frame sequences with V and J called. These copies leave out some clones; in studies compared against another copy, an unresolved V gene accounts for under half, and the cause of the remainder is not known. For V, J and clone size, that table is used; D and trimming come from the DNA. Across this sample there are some 260,000 clones, with 75% to 90% seen only once. The top ten hold 6% to 7% of the sample.

About this clone itself: Its antigen has not been determined. Base-call qualities are not available, and no considerably larger clone is one nucleotide away.

Enrolling through a virtual design, the prospective study's participants ranged in age from roughly 18 to 89 years and lived across roughly 23 United States geographic areas. In the prospective study, participants were assigned to cohorts based on the clinical history participants reported in a screening survey and a study questionnaire. Mobile phlebotomists in the prospective study collected whole blood, serum and a nasopharyngeal or oropharyngeal swab from every participant. Prospective study participants could optionally give additional blood draws and questionnaires over an approximately 2-month period. Before DNA extraction, blood samples from the prospective study were shipped at room temperature or frozen. Sequencing was done on a sample of PBMCs or T cells enriched from blood (not recorded which). This TCR was recovered from a young woman with acute COVID-19.

DNA sequence: TGTGCCAGCAGCCCGCCTTTGGCCACCGGGGAGCTGTTTTTT. It codes for CASSPPLATGELFF. The rearrangement joined TRBV9 to TRBJ2-2; the D gene cannot be resolved reliably. V is cut by 4 bases and J by 4 bases, and the space between the germline ends is 11 bases. The CDR3 starts with the cysteine, ends with the phenylalanine, and has 14 residues. The entry retains the CDR3 DNA only, 42 bases that are in frame from base 1. From a lookup of the germline V gene, CDR1 and CDR2 are SGDLS and YYNGEE.